This record looks at one T cell receptor (beta chain) sequence and its context. This clonotype was counted at least ten times. The antigen it recognizes is unknown. No base quality information exists; no much larger clone differs at one position. The CDR3 runs 14 residues from the cysteine to the phenylalanine. The kept DNA is CDR3 alone, 42 bases in frame from the first base. CDR1 and CDR2 were assigned from the germline V gene as SGHRS and YFSETQ. V lost 3 bases and J lost 1 base, and the count of bases not matched to a germline gene is 3. This specimen belongs to a study of T cells in Graves' hyperthyroidism and ophthalmopathy (dated by TCRdb to about 2019). Regarding the study in general: Peripheral blood samples were taken at initial diagnosis, before any treatment was given. The paper describes TCR Vbeta CDR3 sequencing of around 130 peripheral blood samples, made up of 43 ophthalmopathy patients, 70 to 80 hyperthyroidism patients and about 17 progressor patients. To identify distinguishing TCR V-J signatures, a discovery cohort of around 100 patients was used, comprising under 45 with Graves' ophthalmopathy and 57 with stable Graves' hyperthyroidism. Whether ophthalmopathy could be predicted prospectively was tested in an independent validation cohort made up of 18 to 20 hyperthyroidism patients plus 17 patients who later progressed to ophthalmopathy. The approximately 98 discovery patients were randomly divided into training and test sets at a 7:3 ratio. The study also compared thyroid tissue and blood T-cell repertoires from about six Graves' hyperthyroidism patients. Once sampling was done, hyperthyroidism patients were given methimazole at a starting dose of 30 mg daily, whereas ophthalmopathy patients were given high-dose intravenous methylprednisolone.

The full study reports these points: In cross-validation, a model built on a 13 V-J signature told ophthalmopathy apart from stable hyperthyroidism with approximately 90% sensitivity and roughly 81% specificity, and in testing the same model reached 80%/75%. Sample size was not statistically predetermined, and blinding of investigators to group allocation was not performed. Blood samples also contained most of the expanded thyroid clonotypes (frequency above 0.001), which suggests that blood repertoires may reflect thyroid immune responses. In validation, the model predicted progression to ophthalmopathy with approximately 69% sensitivity and approximately 72% specificity, a median of roughly seven months before onset.

TCR beta CDR3 regions were amplified from RNA transcripts. For the first round of RT-PCR on the TCR CDR3, the HTBI primer set was used together with the Qiagen OneStep RT-PCR kit. Libraries were constructed in a second round of multiplex PCR, after which size selection and purification were performed. Libraries were sequenced paired-end with 100 bp reads on an Illumina HiSeq2000. The authors' pipeline ran thus. SOAPnuke was used to process the raw data, with reads discarded if the reads contained adapters or uncalled bases, had a mean Phred below 15, or lacked an exact constant-primer or identifier match. COPE v1.2.5 was used to merge high-quality paired reads, and clonotypes were defined as unique nucleotide sequences. MiTCR v1.1 was used to align clonotypes to the IMGT TRBV, TRBD and TRBJ reference segments. Only V-J combinations with frequency above 0.0001, covering roughly 99% of repertoires, were analysed. A TCS score was defined as the ratio of F50 (clonal expansion) to E x V (chaos), with BLOSUM62-based TCRdist applied between CDR3 peptides within each V-J. Welch's t-statistics and random forest reduced 450 to 600 V-J features to under 15, which were used in a naive Bayes classifier (R e1071). The public reads were run again by TCRdb, first through fastp at Q25 and then through MiXCR, and only productive beta chains were kept. Each CDR3 protein appears once, grouped with its most common genes and DNA. The V and J calls were determined by TCRdb, not by the authors. This sample lists about 610,000 distinct CDR3 sequences; about a sixth were detected once. The top ten hold 3% to 4% of the sample.

In the ophthalmopathy patients, disease was moderately to severely active, with a Clinical Activity Score of 3 or more, a NOSPECS grade of 4 or more, and a duration of less than 3 months. Exclusion was applied to patients with uncontrolled infections, other autoimmune diseases, pregnancy or lactation. Diagnoses relied on clinical symptoms, serum thyroxine and TRAb, thyroid ultrasound and orbital computed tomography. PBMCs were isolated from roughly 10 ml of fresh peripheral blood by Ficoll-Paque density gradient centrifugation. Total RNA was extracted using Trizol reagent, and RNA quality was assessed on an Agilent 2100 Bioanalyzer.

This clonotype originated in a woman in her 40s with Graves' ophthalmopathy. The sample comprised blood. The V and J genes are TRBV5-1 and TRBJ1-1; 7 nucleotides in the junction match TRBD1. The CDR3 reads CASSSGTANTEAFF. In nucleotide form, the sequence is TGCGCCAGCAGCTCCGGGACAGCGAACACTGAAGCTTTCTTT.